The 14 T cell receptor beta chains listed next were all sequenced from one sample in a study of blood T cell repertoires in COVID-19. Sequenced by immunoSEQ multiplex PCR; TCRdb stores in-frame clones only, minus some. This sample has fewer than 250,000 clones, with 80% to 90% found just once. The sequencing sample was made of peripheral blood. Receptor source: a woman in her forties or fifties with acute or convalescent COVID-19.

This clone was seen only once. V gene TRBV24-1 combines with J gene TRBJ2-1; possible D gene TRBD2, 5 bases. Germline V gene lookup returns CDR1 KGHDR and CDR2 SFDVKD. This CDR3 is 16 amino acids long. Trimming stripped 2 bases from V and 1 base from J, with 11 bases between. DNA of the CDR3: TGTGCCACCAGTGATTCGCGGGCAGGTTCCTACAATGAGCAGTTCTTC. Its protein is CATSDSRAGSYNEQFF.

V is TRBV20-1 and J is TRBJ2-1; 7 positions match TRBD2. CDR1 and CDR2 from the germline V gene are DFQATT and SNEGSKA (reference sequence). The CDR3 has 14 residues. V gave up 3 bases and J gave up 3 bases; unmatched junction bases: 5. The DNA for the CDR3 is TGCAGTGCTAGTAAGTGGGAGGGCTACAATGAGCAGTTCTTC. Amino acid sequence: CSASKWEGYNEQFF.

J is TRBJ2-3 and V is TRBV19, with TRBD1 identical over 11 bases. The CDR3 runs 20 residues. In germline, CDR1 is LNHDA, CDR2 SQIVND (reference sequence). V shed 7 bases and J 1 base; nucleotides not matched to a gene: 19. CDR3 protein: CASNPAAGTGGILRTDTQYF. The DNA of the CDR3 is TGTGCCAGTAACCCCGCCGCCGGGACAGGGGGAATTCTACGCACAGATACGCAGTATTTT.

The rearrangement uses TRBV5-5 and TRBJ1-1; D remains ambiguous. This CDR3 region has 13 residues. The germline V gene encodes CDR1 SGHKS and CDR2 YYEKEE (reference sequence). V was trimmed by 4 bases and J by 1 base, leaving 8 bases between them. CDR3 sequence reads: CASSGGQNTEAFF. The CDR3 coding sequence is TGTGCCAGCAGCGGAGGTCAGAACACTGAAGCTTTCTTT.

This rearrangement joins TRBV9 to TRBJ1-1; TRBD1 might be the D (6 bases). V gave up 4 bases and J gave up 5 bases, with 12 bases separating them. The length of the CDR3 is 13 residues. Germline V gene lookup returns CDR1 SGDLS and CDR2 YYNGEE. The DNA for the CDR3 is TGTGCCAGCAGCCCAACGAGGGGGACTGAAGCTTTCTTT. It is translated as CASSPTRGTEAFF.

The chain couples TRBV11-2 to TRBJ2-7; 11 positions match TRBD1. The CDR3 is 15 amino acids. The germline CDR1 and CDR2 sequences are SGHAT and FQNNGV. Losses at the gene ends were 5 bases for V and 7 bases for J; bases not matched to a gene: 10. CDR3 in DNA: TGTGCCAGCAGCCGGACAGGGGGCGTCTCTGGAGAGCAGTACTTC. Amino acid sequence: CASSRTGGVSGEQYF.

In the case of this clone: Other nucleotide sequences from this sample produce the same CDR3. The chain couples TRBV11-3 to TRBJ2-3; D is ambiguous. The CDR3 totals 14 residues. The germline V gene encodes CDR1 SGHNT and CDR2 YENEEA. Trimming left V 0 bases short and J 1 base short, with 5 bases between. The CDR3 DNA is TGTGCCAGCAGCTTAGATCCCGGCACAGATACGCAGTATTTT. It specifies CASSLDPGTDTQYF.

This clone appeared once. The rearrangement joins TRBV27 to TRBJ1-2; D is possibly TRBD1 (6 bases). This CDR3 comprises 13 residues. V lost 6 bases to trimming and J lost 2 bases, with 10 bases between them. The germline CDR1 and CDR2 sequences are MNHEY and SMNVEV (reference sequence). In DNA form, the CDR3 reads TGTGCCAGCAGCCTACAGGGCAACTATGGCTACACCTTC. This sequence encodes CASSLQGNYGYTF.

The V and J genes are TRBV12-3 or TRBV12-4 and TRBJ1-4; TRBD1 is a possible D gene (5 bases). Trimming removed 5 bases at V and 11 bases at J, with 12 bases between. The CDR3 consists of 12 residues. The DNA for the CDR3 is TGTGCCAGCAGTACCGGGCGGGGGAAACTGTTTTTT. The encoded protein is CASSTGRGKLFF.

The chain combines TRBV6-1 with TRBJ1-1; possible D gene TRBD1, 5 bases. The CDR3 is 14 amino acids. CDR1 and CDR2 (germline): MNHNS, SASEGT. Trimming removed 0 bases at V and 9 bases at J, with 14 bases between. This CDR3 reads CASSEATTVRKAFF. The DNA for the CDR3 is TGTGCCAGCAGTGAAGCGACGACAGTACGTAAAGCTTTCTTT.

The V call is TRBV18, the J call TRBJ2-7, with a weak D call TRBD1 (5 bases). The CDR3 has 14 amino acids. The V end lost 6 bases, the J end lost 0 bases, and 12 bases lay between the germline ends. CDR1 is KGHSH and CDR2 is LQKENI in the germline V gene. CDR3 in amino acids: CASSQGSSSYEQYF. CDR3 DNA: TGTGCCAGCTCGCAGGGTTCGAGCTCCTACGAGCAGTACTTC.

The CDR3 spells CASSEGAGIGTEAFF. CDR3 nucleotides: TGTGCCAGCAGTGAAGGAGCAGGGATCGGCACTGAAGCTTTCTTT. This rearrangement joins TRBV2 to TRBJ1-1; D is perhaps TRBD1 (5 bases). V gave up 1 base and J gave up 4 bases, with 13 bases separating them. This CDR3 has 15 amino acids. Germline V gene lookup returns CDR1 SNHLY and CDR2 FYNNEI.

The chain uses TRBV2 and TRBJ2-5; no clear D. Germline V gene lookup returns CDR1 SNHLY and CDR2 FYNNEI. The CDR3 covers 13 residues. V lost 1 base and J 4 bases, leaving 7 bases between the germline ends. CDR3: CASSEDRIETQYF. DNA of the CDR3: TGTGCCAGCAGTGAAGACAGAATAGAGACCCAGTACTTC.

The rearrangement uses TRBV3-1 (or the pseudogene TRBV3-2) and TRBJ2-1; 8 bases agree with TRBD2. The V and J ends lost 4 bases and 7 bases, in that order; junction bases with no gene match: 9. The CDR3 length is 15 residues. Germline assignment: CDR1 LGHDT and CDR2 YNNKEL (reference sequence). The CDR3 coding sequence is TGTGCCAGCAGCCCGCGGGGGACTAGTCTTAATGAGCAGTTCTTC. It yields the protein CASSPRGTSLNEQFF.